This T cell receptor beta chain was sequenced in a study of CD8 T cells in ankylosing spondylitis. The CDR3 totals 18 residues. Germline V lookup: CDR1 MNHEY, CDR2 SMNVEV (reference sequence). Unmatched junction bases numbered 9, after V lost 5 bases and J lost 1 base. Via MiXCR, TCRdb re-called the 5' RACE reads, giving one row per CDR3 protein. The table records around 770,000 distinct CDR3 sequences, approximately 12% of them present only once. Overall study results and limits: What seemed typical of ankylosing spondylitis blood was a TCR beta motif built from roughly 8 highly homologous variants.

Only a few counts were recorded for this clonotype. Its antigen remains unidentified. Source material: blood, either unsorted or a sorted T cell fraction (not recorded which). This sequence originates from a male donor with ankylosing spondylitis. V and J are TRBV27 and TRBJ2-6; TRBD1 aligns across 9 bases. The CDR3 region has the DNA TGTGCCAGCAGTCCTGGGTGGACAGGGGCTTCTGGGGCCAACGTCCTGACTTTC. Its protein product is CASSPGWTGASGANVLTF.